Sequencing of this T cell receptor beta chain was carried out in a study of tumor-infiltrating lymphocytes in localized non-small cell lung cancer. For the study at large: The cohort mixed smokers and never-smokers, several histologies, and some post-neoadjuvant-chemotherapy samples.

The CDR3 extends over 16 amino acids. Germline V gene lookup returns CDR1 MGHRA and CDR2 YSYEKL. J gave up 3 bases and V 8 bases, and 8 bases lay outside the gene matches. TCRdb's table, derived via immunoSEQ multiplex PCR, lists solely in-frame clones and lacks some. The sample consists of about 12,000 clones, around 76% of them appearing once. Sequenced sample: lung tumor tissue. The source is a human donor with non-small cell lung cancer. V and J are TRBV4-1 and TRBJ2-5; 14 nucleotides line up with TRBD2. CDR3 amino acids: CASGEPGLAGEETQYF. In DNA, the CDR3 is TGCGCCAGCGGGGAACCGGGACTAGCGGGAGAAGAGACCCAGTACTTC.